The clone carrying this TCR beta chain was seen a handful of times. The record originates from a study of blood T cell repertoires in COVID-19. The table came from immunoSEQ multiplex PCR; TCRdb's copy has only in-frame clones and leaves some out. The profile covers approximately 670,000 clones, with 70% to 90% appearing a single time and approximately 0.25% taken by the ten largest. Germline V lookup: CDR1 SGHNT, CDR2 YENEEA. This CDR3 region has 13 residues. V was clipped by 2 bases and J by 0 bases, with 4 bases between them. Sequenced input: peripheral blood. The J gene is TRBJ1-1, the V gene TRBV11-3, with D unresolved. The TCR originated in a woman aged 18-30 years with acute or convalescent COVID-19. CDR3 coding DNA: TGTGCCAGCAGCTTACTCTTGAACACTGAAGCTTTCTTT. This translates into CASSLLLNTEAFF.